The T cell receptor beta chain described here comes from a study of regulatory T cells in long-lasting Graves disease. Study-level results: Whereas new patients shared roughly 910 public clonotypes, persistent patients shared more, at a few thousand.

Time point meaning: newly diagnosed GD, antithyroid drugs for less than 3 months. PBMCs provided the RNA from which the TCR library was made. In its sample, this clonotype was seen many times. Its target is not known. The germline gives CDR1 SGHTA, CDR2 FQGNSA. This CDR3 is 15 amino acids long. Between the trimmed V and J ends, which lost 4 bases and 0 bases, there was a span of 10 bases. Libraries of TCR beta came from iRepertoire HTBI primers plus Arm-PCR of CDR3 regions. TCRdb re-called the multiplex PCR reads through MiXCR, storing one row per CDR3 protein. The profile covers around 230,000 distinct CDR3 sequences, with around 16% appearing a single time and roughly a fifth taken by the ten largest.

The V gene is TRBV7-2, the J gene TRBJ1-3; D ambiguous. Material: peripheral blood mononuclear cells (PBMCs), obtained at new diagnosis, from a patient treated with antithyroid drugs. The sequence was collected from a female donor with Graves disease. CDR3 sequence: CASSSRYGSGNTIYF. The CDR3 nucleotides read TGTGCCAGCAGCTCCCGATACGGCTCTGGAAACACCATATATTTT.